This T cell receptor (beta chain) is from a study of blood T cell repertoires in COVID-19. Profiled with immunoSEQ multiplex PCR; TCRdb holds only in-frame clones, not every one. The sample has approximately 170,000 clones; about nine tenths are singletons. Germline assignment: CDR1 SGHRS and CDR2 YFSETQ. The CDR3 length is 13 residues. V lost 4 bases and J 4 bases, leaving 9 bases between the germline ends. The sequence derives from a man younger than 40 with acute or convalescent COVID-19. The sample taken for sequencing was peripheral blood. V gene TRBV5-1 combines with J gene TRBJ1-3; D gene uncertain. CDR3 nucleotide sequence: TGCGCCAGCAGCAGAGACACCGGAAACACCATATATTTT. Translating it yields CASSRDTGNTIYF.